Shown below are 23 T cell receptor beta chains from a single sample sequenced in a study of blood T cell repertoires in COVID-19. Profiled with immunoSEQ multiplex PCR; TCRdb holds only in-frame clones, not every one. The sample has roughly 330,000 clones, approximately 87% seen once. The specimen sequenced was PBMCs or T cells enriched from blood (not recorded which). The receptors come from a woman aged 25 to 39 who had recovered from COVID-19.

The genes are TRBV27 and TRBJ1-2; D may be TRBD1 (5 bases). From germline, CDR1 is MNHEY and CDR2 SMNVEV (reference sequence). The CDR3 covers 14 residues. Trimming left V 5 bases short and J 4 bases short, with 14 bases between. Written as DNA, the CDR3 is TGTGCCAGCAGTCCGCAGGGATCGGGCTATGGCTACACCTTC. Its translation: CASSPQGSGYGYTF.

The genes are TRBV19 and TRBJ1-5; D perhaps matches TRBD1 (6 bases). V was cut by 4 bases and J by 2 bases, with 15 bases left in between. From germline, CDR1 is LNHDA and CDR2 SQIVND (reference sequence). The CDR3 spans 16 residues. The CDR3 DNA reads as TGTGCCAGTAGTAGCCCCGGGGGGCCGGGCAATCAGCCCCAGCATTTT. Translated: CASSSPGGPGNQPQHF.

This clone was observed a single time. The rearrangement joins TRBV27 to TRBJ1-2, with TRBD1 matching 7 bases. The CDR3 sequence is 13 residues long. Trimming at V came to 9 bases and at J to 4 bases, leaving 8 bases not matched to a gene. Germline loops: CDR1 MNHEY, CDR2 SMNVEV (reference sequence). This CDR3 is CASTDRFGYGYTF. DNA of the CDR3: TGTGCCAGTACGGACAGGTTTGGCTATGGCTACACCTTC.

This sequence joins TRBV19 and TRBJ1-2; D might be TRBD1 (6 bases). The V end was cut by 7 bases, the J end by 4 bases, with 16 bases between. From germline, CDR1 is LNHDA and CDR2 SQIVND (reference sequence). This CDR3 is built from 14 residues. DNA for the CDR3: TGTGCCAGTAACCCACAGGGAGTCTCCTATGGCTACACCTTC. It codes for CASNPQGVSYGYTF. The whole variable domain, remainder taken from reference TRBV19 and TRBJ1-2, is DGGITQSPKYLFRKEGQNVTLSCEQNLNHDAMYWYRQDPGQGLRLIYYSQIVNDFQKGDIAEGYSVSREKKESFPLTVTSAQKNPTAFYLCASNPQGVSYGYTFGSGTRLTVV.

The gene calls are TRBV3-1 (or the pseudogene TRBV3-2) and TRBJ1-1; TRBD1 matches at 7 bases. The CDR3 extends over 14 amino acids. Germline CDR1 and CDR2: LGHDT and YNNKEL (reference sequence). V shed 8 bases, J shed 7 bases, and the junction held 13 bases outside the gene matches. The CDR3 DNA sequence: TGTGCCAGCGGCCCCAGGGGGATCCCGAATGAAGCTTTCTTT. Translation gives CASGPRGIPNEAFF.

This rearrangement joins TRBV7-9 to TRBJ1-3; possibly TRBD1 for D (5 bases). The CDR3 covers 15 residues. CDR1 SEHNR and CDR2 FQNEAQ come from the germline V gene (reference sequence). V lost 4 bases and J lost 0, with 10 bases in between. The CDR3 coding sequence is TGTGCCAGCAGCTCAGACAGTTTCTCTGGAAACACCATATATTTT. Translating gives CASSSDSFSGNTIYF.

The chain employs TRBV7-9 and TRBJ2-7; 7 bases map to TRBD1. This CDR3 spans 14 amino acids. With 1 base clipped from V and 6 bases from J, the junction kept 6 bases outside the gene matches. CDR1 is SEHNR, CDR2 FQNEAQ, per germline (reference sequence). The CDR3 DNA reads TGTGCCAGCAGCTTAGAGGGGGCGCGGTTCGAGCAGTACTTC. Translation: CASSLEGARFEQYF. The complete variable domain, with remaining parts taken from reference TRBV7-9 and TRBJ2-7, reads DTGVSQNPRHKITKRGQNVTFRCDPISEHNRLYWYRQTLGQGPEFLTYFQNEAQLEKSRLLSDRFSAERPKGSFSTLEIQRTEQGDSAMYLCASSLEGARFEQYFGPGTRLTVT.

V usage is TRBV14 and J usage is TRBJ2-7; 7 nucleotides line up with TRBD1. The trim removed 6 bases at V and 4 bases at J, leaving 12 bases unmatched. Germline values: CDR1 SGHDN, CDR2 FVKESK. CDR3 length: 15 residues. CDR3 sequence reads: CASSPPGTAAYEQYF. The CDR3 nucleotides are TGTGCCAGCAGTCCCCCCGGGACAGCAGCTTACGAGCAGTACTTC.

The chain links TRBV19 to TRBJ2-2; D gene unclear. Per the germline V gene, CDR1 is LNHDA and CDR2 is SQIVND (reference sequence). Trimming took off 6 bases at V and 5 bases at J, with 7 bases between the two ends. This CDR3 spans 12 amino acids. The CDR3 reads CASRRETGELFF. DNA of the CDR3: TGTGCCAGTAGAAGAGAGACCGGGGAGCTGTTTTTT.

The chain uses TRBV9 and TRBJ2-5, with a possible D match to TRBD1 (6 bases). CDR1 and CDR2 from the germline V gene are SGDLS and YYNGEE. The CDR3 sequence is 16 residues long. V lost 4 bases to trimming and J lost 5 bases, with 21 bases between them. CDR3 residues: CASSPNPAGATETQYF. CDR3 DNA sequence: TGTGCCAGCAGCCCAAATCCCGCAGGGGCAACGGAGACCCAGTACTTC.

This rearrangement joins TRBV6-5 to TRBJ1-3; D ambiguous. Germline V CDR1 and CDR2: MNHEY, SVGAGI. The CDR3 runs 14 residues. V lost 5 bases to trimming and J lost 0 bases, with 8 bases between them. The CDR3 is CASSPLGSGNTIYF. In DNA form, the CDR3 reads TGTGCCAGCAGTCCTCTCGGCTCTGGAAACACCATATATTTT.

V gene TRBV4-1 combines with J gene TRBJ2-3, with TRBD2 identical over 16 bases. Germline loops: CDR1 MGHRA, CDR2 YSYEKL. Losses at the gene ends were 3 bases for V and 4 bases for J; bases not matched to a gene: 4. The CDR3 length is 17 residues. Here the CDR3 reads CASSQDGTSGGADTQYF. CDR3 nucleotides: TGCGCCAGCAGCCAGGACGGGACTAGCGGGGGGGCAGATACGCAGTATTTT.

The chain is built from TRBV18 and TRBJ1-1, with 9 bases that match TRBD1. V dropped 4 bases and J dropped 7; count of bases not matched to a gene: 16. Germline CDR1 is KGHSH and CDR2 is LQKENI. CDR3 length: 17 residues. CDR3 in amino acids: CASSRKGINRGLGEAFF. The CDR3 bases are TGTGCCAGCTCACGAAAAGGAATCAACAGGGGGCTCGGTGAAGCTTTCTTT.

This chain joins TRBV20-1 and TRBJ1-1, with D hard to call. This CDR3 region has 11 residues. CDR1 and CDR2 (germline): DFQATT, SNEGSKA (reference sequence). Trimming took 0 bases from V and 11 from J, leaving 10 bases between them. This chain's CDR3 is CSARDPPSAFF. CDR3 DNA sequence: TGCAGTGCTAGAGATCCCCCGTCTGCTTTCTTT.

CDR3 residues: CASSLVTGNYGYTF. The CDR3 nucleotides read TGCGCCAGCAGCTTGGTCACAGGCAACTATGGCTACACCTTC. V gene TRBV5-1 combines with J gene TRBJ1-2, with D possibly being TRBD1 (5 bases). Trimming took off 0 bases at V and 2 bases at J, with 8 bases between the two ends. This CDR3 has 14 amino acids. CDR1 is SGHRS, CDR2 YFSETQ, per germline.

This rearrangement joins TRBV9 to TRBJ2-5, with D maybe TRBD1 (5 bases). With 4 bases removed from V and 5 bases from J, the gap between germline ends came to 9 bases. The V gene's germline CDR1 is SGDLS and CDR2 YYNGEE. This CDR3 has 12 amino acids. The CDR3 is CASSPQEETQYF. CDR3 coding DNA: TGTGCCAGCAGCCCACAGGAGGAGACCCAGTACTTC. The whole variable domain, remainder taken from reference TRBV9 and TRBJ2-5, is DSGVTQTPKHLITATGQRVTLRCSPRSGDLSVYWYQQSLDQGLQFLIQYYNGEERAKGNILERFSAQQFPDLHSELNLSSLELGDSALYFCASSPQEETQYFGPGTRLLVL.

The V call is TRBV3-1 (or the pseudogene TRBV3-2), the J call TRBJ1-2; D is possibly TRBD1 (6 bases). CDR3 length: 14 residues. V shed 4 bases and J shed 1 base, with 10 bases lying between them. CDR1 is LGHDT and CDR2 is YNNKEL in the germline V gene (reference sequence). CDR3 DNA sequence: TGTGCCAGCAGCCGGGGGCAGATTAACTATGGCTACACCTTC. Amino acids: CASSRGQINYGYTF.

This sequence joins TRBV7-9 and TRBJ1-1, with TRBD1 matching 9 bases. CDR1 is SEHNR, CDR2 FQNEAQ, per germline (reference sequence). V was clipped by 5 bases and J by 7 bases; unmatched bases: 2. The CDR3 is 12 amino acids. CDR3 sequence reads: CASSRTGVEAFF. CDR3 in DNA: TGTGCCAGCAGCCGGACAGGGGTTGAAGCTTTCTTT. Filled out from reference TRBV7-9 and TRBJ1-1, the complete variable domain reads DTGVSQNPRHKITKRGQNVTFRCDPISEHNRLYWYRQTLGQGPEFLTYFQNEAQLEKSRLLSDRFSAERPKGSFSTLEIQRTEQGDSAMYLCASSRTGVEAFFGQGTRLTVV.

This chain joins TRBV4-2 and TRBJ2-5, with D perhaps TRBD1 (5 bases). The CDR3 covers 12 residues. CDR1 and CDR2 from the germline V gene are LGHNA and YNFKEQ. Trimming shortened V by 1 base and J by 7 bases, and 7 bases separated the two germline ends. The DNA of the CDR3 is TGTGCCAGCAGCCAAGGGGGCGGGACCCAGTACTTC. It specifies CASSQGGGTQYF.

V is TRBV11-2 and J is TRBJ1-2; 7 bases map to TRBD1. Losses at the gene ends were 0 bases for V and 4 bases for J; bases not matched to a gene: 8. Germline CDR1 and CDR2: SGHAT and FQNNGV. CDR3 length: 16 residues. Here the CDR3 reads CASSLDIGRGSYGYTF. CDR3 nucleotides: TGTGCCAGCAGCTTAGATATCGGCAGGGGGAGCTATGGCTACACCTTC. Filled out from reference TRBV11-2 and TRBJ1-2, the complete variable domain reads EAGVAQSPRYKIIEKRQSVAFWCNPISGHATLYWYQQILGQGPKLLIQFQNNGVVDDSQLPKDRFSAERLKGVDSTLKIQPAKLEDSAVYLCASSLDIGRGSYGYTFGSGTRLTVV.

The gene calls are TRBV9 and TRBJ2-1; D remains ambiguous. Looked up from germline, CDR1 is SGDLS and CDR2 is YYNGEE. This CDR3 region has 14 residues. V lost 0 bases, J lost 1 base, and 5 bases lay in between. The CDR3 sequence is CASSVGGSYNEQFF. DNA for the CDR3: TGTGCCAGCAGCGTAGGCGGATCCTACAATGAGCAGTTCTTC.

This clone was found once. J is TRBJ1-6 and V is TRBV7-9; 7 bases agree with TRBD1. CDR1 is SEHNR and CDR2 is FQNEAQ in the germline V gene (reference sequence). V was pared by 4 bases and J by 9 bases, with 9 bases of the junction left unmatched. The CDR3 covers 15 residues. The DNA for the CDR3 is TGTGCCAGCAGCTCCGACAGGGAGGCTCTTTCACCCCTCCACTTT. As protein: CASSSDREALSPLHF.

The V and J genes are TRBV6-2 or TRBV6-3 and TRBJ1-2; D remains unclear. Trimming left V 7 bases short and J 8 bases short, with 14 bases between. The CDR3 is 12 amino acids. Germline lookup yields CDR1 MNHEY and CDR2 SVGEGT. CDR3: CASNPGRRGYTF. The CDR3 DNA reads as TGTGCCAGCAACCCGGGGAGGAGAGGCTACACCTTC.